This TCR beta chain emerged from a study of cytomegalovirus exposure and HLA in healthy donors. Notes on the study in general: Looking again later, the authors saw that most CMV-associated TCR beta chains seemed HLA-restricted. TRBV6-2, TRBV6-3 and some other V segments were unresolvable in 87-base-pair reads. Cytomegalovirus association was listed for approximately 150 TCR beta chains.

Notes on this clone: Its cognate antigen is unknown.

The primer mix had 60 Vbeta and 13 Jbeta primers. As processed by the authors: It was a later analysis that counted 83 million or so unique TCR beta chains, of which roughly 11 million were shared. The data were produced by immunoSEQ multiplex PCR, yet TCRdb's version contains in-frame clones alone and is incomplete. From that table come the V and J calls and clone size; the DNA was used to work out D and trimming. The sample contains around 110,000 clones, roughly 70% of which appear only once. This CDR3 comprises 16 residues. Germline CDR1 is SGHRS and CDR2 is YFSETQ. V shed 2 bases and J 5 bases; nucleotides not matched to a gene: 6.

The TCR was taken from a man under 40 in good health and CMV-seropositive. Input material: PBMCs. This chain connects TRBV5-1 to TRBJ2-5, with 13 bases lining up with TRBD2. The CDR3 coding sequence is TGCGCCAGCAGCTTTACTAGCGGGGGGGCCTCGGAGACCCAGTACTTC. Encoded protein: CASSFTSGGASETQYF.